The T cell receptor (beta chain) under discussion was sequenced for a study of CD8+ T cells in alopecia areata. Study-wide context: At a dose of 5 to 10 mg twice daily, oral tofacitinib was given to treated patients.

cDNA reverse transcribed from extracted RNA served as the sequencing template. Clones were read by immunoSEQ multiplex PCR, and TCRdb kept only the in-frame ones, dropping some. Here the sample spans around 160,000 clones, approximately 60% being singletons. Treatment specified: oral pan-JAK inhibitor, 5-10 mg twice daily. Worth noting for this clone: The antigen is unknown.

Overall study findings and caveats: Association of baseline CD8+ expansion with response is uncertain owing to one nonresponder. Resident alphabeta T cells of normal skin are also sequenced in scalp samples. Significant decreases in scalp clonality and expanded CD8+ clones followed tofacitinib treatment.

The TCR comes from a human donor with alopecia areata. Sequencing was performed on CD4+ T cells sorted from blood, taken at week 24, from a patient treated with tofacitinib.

CDR3 DNA: TGCGCCAGCAGCGTAAGATCATCTGGGGCCAACGTCCTGACTTTC. Its translation is CASSVRSSGANVLTF. The chain is built from TRBV5-1 and TRBJ2-6, with D unresolved. Trimming removed 4 bases from V and 1 base from J, with 9 bases in between. This CDR3 region has 15 residues. Germline CDR1 is SGHRS and CDR2 is YFSETQ.